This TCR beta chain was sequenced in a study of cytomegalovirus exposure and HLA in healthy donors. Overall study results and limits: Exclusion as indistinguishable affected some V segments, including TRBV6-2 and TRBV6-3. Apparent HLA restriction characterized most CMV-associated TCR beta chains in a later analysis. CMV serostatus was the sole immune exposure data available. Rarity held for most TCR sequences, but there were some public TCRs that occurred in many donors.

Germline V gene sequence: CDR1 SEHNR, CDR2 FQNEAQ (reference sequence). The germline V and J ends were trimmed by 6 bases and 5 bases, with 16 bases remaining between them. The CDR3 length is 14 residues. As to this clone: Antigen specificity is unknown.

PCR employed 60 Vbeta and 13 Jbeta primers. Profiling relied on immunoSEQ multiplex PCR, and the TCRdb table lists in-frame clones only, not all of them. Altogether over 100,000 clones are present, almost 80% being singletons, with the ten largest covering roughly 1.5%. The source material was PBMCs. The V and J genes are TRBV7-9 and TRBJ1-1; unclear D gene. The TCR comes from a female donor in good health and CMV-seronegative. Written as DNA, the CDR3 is TGTGCCAGCAGTCCGGCCGGGTCGAGAACTGAAGCTTTCTTT. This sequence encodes CASSPAGSRTEAFF.